This T cell receptor beta chain was found in a study of blood T cell repertoires in COVID-19. About the study: Some COVID-19 samples were acute and others convalescent; all came from the United States, Italy and Spain. Nucleic acid was either cDNA or gDNA, and it came from T cells, B-cell-depleted T cells, or PBMCs.

The CDR3 is 13 amino acids. Trimming took off 6 bases at V and 0 bases at J, with 9 bases between the two ends. Germline CDR1 is MRHNA and CDR2 is SNTAGT. Original methodology: Reference gene primer amplification gave nucleated cell count estimates. The data were produced by immunoSEQ multiplex PCR, yet TCRdb's version contains in-frame clones alone and is incomplete. V and J calls and clone size are those listed in that table; D and trimming were worked out from the DNA. There are about 110,000 clones in the sample; 85% occur only once, and more than 3% lies in the top ten. The TCR sequence derives from a man between 35 and 55 years old with acute or convalescent COVID-19. This chain uses TRBV6-4 with TRBJ2-7; no reliable D call. Specimen: peripheral blood. Here the CDR3 reads CASSPRSSYEQYF. The CDR3 nucleotides are TGTGCCAGCAGCCCGCGAAGCTCCTACGAGCAGTACTTC.